What follows are 28 T cell receptor beta chains derived from one specimen sequenced in a study of T cells after posttransplantation cyclophosphamide (dated by TCRdb to the mid-2010s). Library preparation employed the immunoSEQ multiplex PCR assay. Here the immuneACCESS table is served through TCRdb, limited to in-frame sequences with V and J called. Missing clones are a known gap in these copies; in checked studies unresolved V genes cover under half, and the rest lacks a known reason. This sample gives approximately 5,000 clones in total; 61% of them show up just once. Around 17% of the sample comes from the top ten. The sequenced sample was memory CD8+ T cells sorted from blood. The origin of the receptors is a woman aged 55-69 years in good health, CMV-negative, and a related stem cell transplant donor.

The chain has TRBV10-1 and TRBJ1-1, with 7 bases fitting TRBD1. CDR3 size: 14 residues. CDR1 and CDR2 (germline): WNHNN, SYGVQD (reference sequence). After removal of 5 bases from V and 1 base from J, the junction contained 4 bases not matched to a gene. CDR3 loop: CASSRDSSNTEAFF. The DNA of the CDR3 is TGCGCCAGCAGTCGGGACAGCTCGAACACTGAAGCTTTCTTT.

The chain carries TRBV5-6 and TRBJ2-3; the D gene is possibly TRBD2 (5 bases). Germline CDR1 is SGHDT and CDR2 is YYEEEE. The CDR3 has 17 amino acids. Trimming took 0 bases from V and 3 from J, leaving 17 bases between them. CDR3 coding DNA: TGTGCCAGCAGCTTGGCCGAGCAGAGCGGCCTTACAGATACGCAGTATTTT. Its protein product is CASSLAEQSGLTDTQYF.

This chain connects TRBV28 to TRBJ1-2, with 9 bases aligning to TRBD1. Trimming removed 7 bases from V and 4 bases from J; junction bases left unmatched: 10. The CDR3 spans 15 residues. Germline lookup yields CDR1 MDHEN and CDR2 SYDVKM. This CDR3 is CASNVGQGEVYGYTF. In DNA, the CDR3 is TGTGCCAGCAACGTGGGACAGGGTGAAGTCTATGGCTACACCTTC.

The gene calls are TRBV9 and TRBJ2-5; 12 bases are a match to TRBD2. Losses at the gene ends were 3 bases for V and 6 bases for J; bases not matched to a gene: 12. This CDR3 contains 17 residues. In germline, CDR1 is SGDLS, CDR2 YYNGEE. The CDR3: CASSAEPGTSGLKTQYF. The CDR3 DNA reads as TGTGCCAGCAGCGCAGAACCGGGGACTAGCGGGCTGAAGACCCAGTACTTC.

CDR3 region: CASSQDPGDGNTIYF. As DNA, the CDR3 is TGTGCCAGCAGCCAAGATCCCGGGGATGGAAACACCATATATTTT. The chain uses TRBV4-2 and TRBJ1-3; no definite D call. The V gene lost 0 bases and the J gene lost 3 bases, with 9 bases spanning the gap. Germline V gives CDR1 LGHNA, CDR2 YNFKEQ. The CDR3 extends over 15 amino acids.

This clone occurred a few times. The rearrangement links TRBV4-1 to TRBJ1-5; D may be TRBD1 (6 bases). V was pared by 1 base and J by 6 bases, with 7 bases between. This CDR3 is 13 amino acids long. CDR1 is MGHRA and CDR2 is YSYEKL in the germline V gene. This CDR3 is CASSQGRGQPQHF. The CDR3 coding sequence is TGCGCCAGCAGCCAAGGCAGGGGTCAGCCCCAGCATTTT.

There are a few counts of this clone. J is TRBJ2-1 and V is TRBV6-1; 10 bases are a match to TRBD1. This CDR3 spans 15 amino acids. Looked up from germline, CDR1 is MNHNS and CDR2 is SASEGT. The ends lost 6 bases at V and 7 bases at J; junction bases unmatched: 9. The CDR3 loop is CASRPLTGGANEQFF. The CDR3 nucleotides read TGTGCCAGCAGGCCGCTGACAGGGGGCGCGAATGAGCAGTTCTTC.

The rearrangement uses TRBV5-1 and TRBJ1-2, with D possibly TRBD1 on 6 matching bases. CDR1 is SGHRS, CDR2 YFSETQ, per germline. Trimming pared 5 bases from V and 8 bases from J, leaving 10 bases between. The CDR3 is 11 amino acids. CDR3 sequence (DNA): TGCGCCAGCAGTCACAGGGACGGCTACACCTTC. This sequence encodes CASSHRDGYTF.

V and J are TRBV7-8 and TRBJ1-2; D ambiguous. Trimming took off 5 bases at V and 4 bases at J, with 14 bases between the two ends. Germline V lookup: CDR1 SGHVS, CDR2 FQNEAQ. The CDR3 has 14 amino acids. The CDR3 sequence: CASSQEARSYGYTF. CDR3 DNA: TGTGCCAGCAGCCAAGAAGCGCGGTCCTATGGCTACACCTTC.

This chain uses TRBV23-1 with TRBJ1-2; TRBD1 might be the D (6 bases). TRBV23-1 is classed as an ORF, of uncertain function. Trimming removed 4 bases at V and 7 bases at J, with 13 bases between. The CDR3 totals 13 residues. The CDR3 protein is CASSRGPSVGYTF. CDR3 coding DNA: TGCGCCAGCAGTCGGGGGCCTTCTGTTGGCTACACCTTC.

The chain uses TRBV6-5 and TRBJ2-1; weak D call: TRBD2 (5 bases). Germline V gives CDR1 MNHEY, CDR2 SVGAGI. There are 13 residues in the CDR3. Trimming took off 3 bases at V and 4 bases at J, with 7 bases between the two ends. CDR3 coding DNA: TGTGCCAGCAGTTATGGCGGGTACAATGAGCAGTTCTTC. Protein product: CASSYGGYNEQFF.

This rearrangement joins TRBV9 to TRBJ2-3; D remains unclear. Deletions cut 0 bases from V and 1 base from J, with 6 bases between. The CDR3 has 14 amino acids. Germline assignment: CDR1 SGDLS and CDR2 YYNGEE. CDR3 sequence reads: CASSVGEGTDTQYF. DNA for the CDR3: TGTGCCAGCAGCGTAGGAGAGGGCACAGATACGCAGTATTTT. The entire variable domain, with the rest obtained from reference TRBV9 and TRBJ2-3, is as follows: DSGVTQTPKHLITATGQRVTLRCSPRSGDLSVYWYQQSLDQGLQFLIQYYNGEERAKGNILERFSAQQFPDLHSELNLSSLELGDSALYFCASSVGEGTDTQYFGPGTRLTVL.

A single count supports this clone. The gene calls are TRBV7-9 and TRBJ2-7; no reliable D call. V lost 1 base and J lost 2, with 12 bases in between. From germline, CDR1 is SEHNR and CDR2 FQNEAQ (reference sequence). This CDR3 spans 15 amino acids. CDR3 residues: CASSLGSAAPYEQYF. The DNA of the CDR3 is TGTGCCAGCAGCTTAGGGTCCGCGGCCCCCTACGAGCAGTACTTC.

This clone was counted between two and nine times. The rearrangement joins TRBV7-8 to TRBJ2-7, with D perhaps matching TRBD1 (6 bases). The V end was cut by 4 bases, the J end by 3 bases, with 22 bases between. Germline CDR1 SGHVS, CDR2 FQNEAQ. There are 17 residues in the CDR3. CDR3 nucleotides: TGTGCCAGCAGCTCACGAATCTCAGGGGCCTCGGTCTACGAGCAGTACTTC. This encodes CASSSRISGASVYEQYF.

This chain connects TRBV4-1 to TRBJ2-1; 9 bases match TRBD2. Germline trimming cut 0 bases from V and 6 bases from J; bases unmatched to any gene: 6. The V gene's germline CDR1 is MGHRA and CDR2 YSYEKL. The CDR3 runs 16 residues. The DNA for the CDR3 is TGCGCCAGCAGCCAAGATCAGACTAGCGGAGTCAATGAGCAGTTCTTC. Its translation: CASSQDQTSGVNEQFF.

This sequence joins TRBV7-9 and TRBJ2-3; 8 positions match TRBD2. The trim removed 8 bases at V and 5 bases at J, leaving 9 bases unmatched. The germline CDR1 and CDR2 sequences are SEHNR and FQNEAQ (reference sequence). There are 14 residues in the CDR3. The CDR3 nucleotides are TGTGCCAGCGGCGGTAGCGGGGAACTAGATACGCAGTATTTT. Protein sequence: CASGGSGELDTQYF.

This clone turned up a few times. The gene calls are TRBV19 and TRBJ2-3; 8 nucleotides agree with TRBD2. Germline assignment: CDR1 LNHDA and CDR2 SQIVND (reference sequence). J gave up 5 bases and V 5 bases, and 9 bases lay outside the gene matches. CDR3 length: 15 amino acids. CDR3 sequence: CASSFVGGAVDTQYF. DNA of the CDR3: TGTGCCAGTAGTTTTGTCGGGGGGGCGGTAGATACGCAGTATTTT.

The rearrangement uses TRBV29-1 and TRBJ2-1, with a possible D match to TRBD1 (6 bases). Germline V gene sequence: CDR1 SQVTM, CDR2 ANQGSEA. Trimming left V 4 bases short and J 2 bases short, with 6 bases between. The CDR3 has 12 residues. The CDR3 DNA reads as TGCAGCGTTGGGACAGCCTACAATGAGCAGTTCTTC. This codes for CSVGTAYNEQFF.

The V call is TRBV11-2, the J call TRBJ2-5; tentatively, D is TRBD1 (7 bases). The J call may be incorrect, as the DNA end agrees better with TRBJ2-7. Germline CDR1 reads SGHAT; CDR2 reads FQNNGV. The CDR3 spans 13 residues. The CDR3 coding sequence is TGTGCCAGCAGCCAGGGGGGTCCCTACGAGCAGTACTTC. Protein product: CASSQGGPYEQYF.

The chain links TRBV29-1 to TRBJ1-2, with D maybe TRBD1 (6 bases). V was shortened by 3 bases and J by 4 bases, with 6 bases between the two germline ends. From germline, CDR1 is SQVTM and CDR2 ANQGSEA. The CDR3 loop spans 11 amino acids. CDR3 DNA sequence: TGCAGCGTTGAGGGGGCCTATGGCTACACCTTC. Amino acid sequence: CSVEGAYGYTF.

This clone was detected a few times. The CDR3 here is CASSLTSAYNEQFF. CDR3 DNA sequence: TGTGCCAGCAGCTTAACTAGCGCGTACAATGAGCAGTTCTTC. The rearrangement joins TRBV11-3 to TRBJ2-1; 7 bases agree with TRBD2. Germline V lookup: CDR1 SGHNT, CDR2 YENEEA. J lost 4 bases, V lost 2 bases, and 2 bases had no gene match. This CDR3 contains 14 residues.

The chain recombines TRBV6-4 with TRBJ2-2; TRBD1 is a possible D gene (6 bases). Germline V gives CDR1 MRHNA, CDR2 SNTAGT. The CDR3 spans 13 residues. Trimming removed 6 bases at V and 8 bases at J, with 13 bases between. The CDR3: CASSGTSSGELFF. Written as DNA, the CDR3 is TGTGCCAGCAGCGGGACATCTTCAGGGGAGCTGTTTTTT.

This chain links TRBV7-3 with TRBJ1-2; a weak D match, TRBD1 (5 bases). There are 16 residues in the CDR3. The germline gives CDR1 SGHTA, CDR2 FQGTGA. V was shortened by 3 bases and J by 4 bases, with 18 bases between the two germline ends. CDR3 loop: CASSLGRLGTGYGYTF. In nucleotides, the CDR3 is TGTGCCAGCAGCTTGGGCCGTCTCGGGACTGGCTATGGCTACACCTTC.

The chain couples TRBV6-1 to TRBJ2-1; 7 bases fit TRBD1. V trimming: 8 bases; J trimming: 3 bases; junction bases outside the gene matches: 7. The CDR3 consists of 14 residues. From germline, CDR1 is MNHNS and CDR2 SASEGT. The CDR3: CASPRQGNYNEQFF. The CDR3 DNA sequence: TGTGCCAGCCCCAGACAGGGAAACTACAATGAGCAGTTCTTC.

V and J are TRBV2 and TRBJ2-3; 10 bases fit TRBD1. The V segment lost 2 bases and the J segment 3 bases; nucleotides outside the gene matches: 11. The CDR3 sequence is 18 residues long. Per the germline V gene, CDR1 is SNHLY and CDR2 is FYNNEI. In nucleotides, the CDR3 is TGTGCCAGCAGTGAATCAGGGACAGGGGCATCGGGGACAGATACGCAGTATTTT. Translated, it gives CASSESGTGASGTDTQYF.

This chain joins TRBV6-6 and TRBJ2-5, with D maybe TRBD2 (6 bases). Judging by the DNA end, TRBJ2-7 fits better; the J call may be wrong. The CDR3 totals 15 residues. Germline CDR1 reads MNHNY; CDR2 reads SVGAGI (reference sequence). CDR3 in amino acids: CASSYGRGSSYEQYF. DNA for the CDR3: TGTGCCAGCAGTTATGGCCGGGGGTCCTCCTACGAGCAGTACTTC.

This clone was detected a few times. The CDR3 loop is CASSEGASEKLFF. The CDR3 nucleotides read TGTGCCAGCAGTGAAGGGGCGAGTGAAAAACTGTTTTTT. The chain uses TRBV25-1 and TRBJ1-4, with a possible D match to TRBD1 (5 bases). There are 13 residues in the CDR3. Per germline, CDR1 MGHDK and CDR2 SYGVNS. The V gene lost 2 bases and the J gene lost 7 bases, with 8 bases spanning the gap. The full variable domain, in which reference TRBV25-1 and TRBJ1-4 provide the parts outside the CDR3, is EADIYQTPRYLVIGTGKKITLECSQTMGHDKMYWYQQDPGMELHLIHYSYGVNSTEKGDLSSESTVSRIRTEHFPLTLESARPSHTSQYLCASSEGASEKLFFGSGTQLSVL.

This clone was detected only a few times. This chain joins TRBV4-2 and TRBJ1-1; D is uncertain. V was trimmed by 4 bases and J by 3 bases, leaving 15 bases between them. This CDR3 is built from 15 residues. CDR1 is LGHNA, CDR2 YNFKEQ, per germline. CDR3 in DNA: TGTGCCAGCAGCCCTCAAGGGAGCGTATACACTGAAGCTTTCTTT. Residues: CASSPQGSVYTEAFF.